This TCR beta chain is from a study of blood T cell repertoires in COVID-19. Looking at the study overall: T cells, B-cell-depleted T cells, or PBMCs provided the cDNA or gDNA that served as material.

This clone was counted a few times. Per the original methods: Reference gene primer amplification gave estimated nucleated cell counts. TCRdb keeps only in-frame clones here, not all; method: immunoSEQ multiplex PCR. Clone size and V and J calls were adopted from that table, with D and trimming inferred from the DNA. The repertoire holds about 86,000 clones, with roughly 84% as singletons. V lost 2 bases, J lost 6 bases, and 11 bases lay in between. The CDR3 is 14 residues long. Looked up from germline, CDR1 is MNHNS and CDR2 is SASEGT. The TCR comes from a woman older than 75 with active or convalescent COVID-19. The sample consisted of peripheral blood. V usage is TRBV6-1 and J usage is TRBJ1-5; D not resolved. The CDR3 bases are TGTGCCAGCAGTGAAAGGAGTTACCCTCAGCCCCAGCATTTT. Translation gives CASSERSYPQPQHF.